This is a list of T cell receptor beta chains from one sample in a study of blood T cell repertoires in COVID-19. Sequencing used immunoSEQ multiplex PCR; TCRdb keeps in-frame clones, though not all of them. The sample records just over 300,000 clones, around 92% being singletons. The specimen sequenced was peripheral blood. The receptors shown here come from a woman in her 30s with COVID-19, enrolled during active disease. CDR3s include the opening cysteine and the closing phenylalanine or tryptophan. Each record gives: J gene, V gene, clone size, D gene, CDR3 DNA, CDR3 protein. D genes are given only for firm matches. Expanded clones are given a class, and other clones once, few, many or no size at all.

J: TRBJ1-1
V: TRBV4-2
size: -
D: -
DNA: TGTGCCAGCAGCCAAGCGATAGGCGGTTCGAACACTGAAGCTTTCTTT
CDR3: CASSQAIGGSNTEAFF

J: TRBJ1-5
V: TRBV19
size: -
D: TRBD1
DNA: TGTGCCAGTAGTGACCAAAGGGACAGGGATAATCAGCCCCAGCATTTT
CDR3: CASSDQRDRDNQPQHF

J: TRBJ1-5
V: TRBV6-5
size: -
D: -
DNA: TGTGCCAGCAGGGTGACAACCCGCATTCAGCCCCAGCATTTT
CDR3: CASRVTTRIQPQHF

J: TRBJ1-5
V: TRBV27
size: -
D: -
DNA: TGTGCCAGCAGCCCCGGACAGTATAGCAATCAGCCCCAGCATTTT
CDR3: CASSPGQYSNQPQHF

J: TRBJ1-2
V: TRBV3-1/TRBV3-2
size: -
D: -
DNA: TGTGCCAGCAGCCCAGTTAAAGGGGCCCTCTATGGCTACACCTTC
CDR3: CASSPVKGALYGYTF

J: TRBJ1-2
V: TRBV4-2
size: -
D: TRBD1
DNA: TGTGCCAGCAGCCGCCCATCCCCCGGAAACAGGGGGCTTTTCTATGGCTACACCTTC
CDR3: CASSRPSPGNRGLFYGYTF

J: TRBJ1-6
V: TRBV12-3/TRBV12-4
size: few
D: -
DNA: TGTGCCAGCAGTTTAGCCCATAGACCCCTCCACTTT
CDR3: CASSLAHRPLHF

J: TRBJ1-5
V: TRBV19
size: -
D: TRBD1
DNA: TGTGCCAGTACGGTGGACAGGGGGCGAGGACAGCCCCAGCATTTT
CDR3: CASTVDRGRGQPQHF

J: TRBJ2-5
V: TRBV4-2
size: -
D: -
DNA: TGTGCCAGCAGCCAAGATCTCCTCACCGGGGAGACCCAGTACTTC
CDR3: CASSQDLLTGETQYF

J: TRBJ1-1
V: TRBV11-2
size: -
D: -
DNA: TGTGCCAGCAGCCAAAACAGCTGGCTGGCCACTGAAGCTTTCTTT
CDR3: CASSQNSWLATEAFF

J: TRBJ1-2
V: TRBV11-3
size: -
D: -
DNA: TGTGCCAGCAGCCCACTCAGACGGGACTATGGCTACACCTTC
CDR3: CASSPLRRDYGYTF

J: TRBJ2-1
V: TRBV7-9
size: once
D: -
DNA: TGTGCCAGCAGCCCTTTCACAGGGAGCTCCTACAATGAGCAGTTCTTC
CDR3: CASSPFTGSSYNEQFF

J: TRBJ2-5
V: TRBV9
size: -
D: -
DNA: TGTGCCAGCAGCGTATTCTCCCAAGAGACCCAGTACTTC
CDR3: CASSVFSQETQYF

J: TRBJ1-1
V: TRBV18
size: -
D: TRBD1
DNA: TGTGCCAGCGGGGGACAGATGAACACTGAAGCTTTCTTT
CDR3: CASGGQMNTEAFF

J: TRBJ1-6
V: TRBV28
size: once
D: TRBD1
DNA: TGTGCCAGCAGTACCCCGGGACAGTCTAATTCACCCCTCCACTTT
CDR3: CASSTPGQSNSPLHF

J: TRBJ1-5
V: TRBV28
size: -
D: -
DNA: TGTGCCAGCAGGCAAGCCGGGTCCAATCAGCCCCAGCATTTT
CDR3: CASRQAGSNQPQHF

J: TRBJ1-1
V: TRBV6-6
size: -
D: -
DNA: TGTGCCAGCAGGCCCCCTCAAACTCGGGGAACTGAAGCTTTCTTT
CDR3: CASRPPQTRGTEAFF

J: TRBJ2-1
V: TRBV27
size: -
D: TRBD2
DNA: TGTGCCAGCAGTTTTGGGAAGCGGGGGGTCTCCTACAATGAGCAGTTCTTC
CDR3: CASSFGKRGVSYNEQFF

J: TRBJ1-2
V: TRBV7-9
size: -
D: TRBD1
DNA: TGTGCCAGCAGCTTAACAGGGGGCGCGGACTATGGCTACACCTTC
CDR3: CASSLTGGADYGYTF

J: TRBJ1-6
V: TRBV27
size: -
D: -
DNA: TGTGCCAGCAGTTTCAGCCGGGACTGGGAAAATTCACCCCTCCACTTT
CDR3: CASSFSRDWENSPLHF

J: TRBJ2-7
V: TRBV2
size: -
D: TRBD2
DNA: TGTGCCAGCAGTGAAGCCAGCGGGGGGCCCTACGAGCAGTACTTC
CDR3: CASSEASGGPYEQYF

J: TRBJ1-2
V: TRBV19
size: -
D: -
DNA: TGTGCCAGTAGTACGACAGGACGTTATGGCTACACCTTC
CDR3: CASSTTGRYGYTF

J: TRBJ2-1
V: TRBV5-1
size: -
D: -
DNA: TGCGCCAGCAGCCCCTTACGAACAGGGCCCAATGAGCAGTTCTTC
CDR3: CASSPLRTGPNEQFF

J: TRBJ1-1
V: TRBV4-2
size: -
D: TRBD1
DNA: TGTGCCAGCAGCCAATCCTGGGACAGGGGCGCGAACACTGAAGCTTTCTTT
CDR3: CASSQSWDRGANTEAFF

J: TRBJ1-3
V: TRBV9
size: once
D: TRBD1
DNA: TGTGCCAGCAGCGTAGGAGCCCTTAGACAGGGCGCTGGAAACACCATATATTTT
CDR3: CASSVGALRQGAGNTIYF

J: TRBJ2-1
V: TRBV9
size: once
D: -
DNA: TGTGCCAGCAGCGAGGGACTTGAGCAGTTCTTC
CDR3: CASSEGLEQFF

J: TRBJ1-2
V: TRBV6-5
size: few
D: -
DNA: TGTGCCAGCAGTCCCCTCTCACAGGCAACCTATGGCTACACCTTC
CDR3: CASSPLSQATYGYTF

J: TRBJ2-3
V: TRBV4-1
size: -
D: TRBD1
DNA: TGCGCCAGCAGCCAAATACCGGGACAGTCACTAGATACGCAGTATTTT
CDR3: CASSQIPGQSLDTQYF

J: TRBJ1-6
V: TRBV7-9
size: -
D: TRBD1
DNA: TGTGCCAGCAGCTTGGGGACAGAGAATTCACCCCTCCACTTT
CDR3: CASSLGTENSPLHF

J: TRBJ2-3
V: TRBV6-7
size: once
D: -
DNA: TGTGCCAGCACCCAACTGGGGAGGACGCAGTATTTT
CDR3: CASTQLGRTQYF

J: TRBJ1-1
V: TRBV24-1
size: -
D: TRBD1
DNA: TGTGCCACCAGTCCAAATGGACAGGGGTTAGTTGGGGCTTTCTTT
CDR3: CATSPNGQGLVGAFF

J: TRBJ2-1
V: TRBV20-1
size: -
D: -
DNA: TGCAGTGCTAGTGGGGGCCCCTACAATGAGCAGTTCTTC
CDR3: CSASGGPYNEQFF

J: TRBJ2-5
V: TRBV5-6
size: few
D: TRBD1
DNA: TGTGCCAGCAGCTTGGGACAGGGGGAGACCCAGTACTTC
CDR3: CASSLGQGETQYF

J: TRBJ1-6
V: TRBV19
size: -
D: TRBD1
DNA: TGTGCCAGTAGGCGGACAGGGGGAGATAATTCACCCCTCCACTTT
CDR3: CASRRTGGDNSPLHF

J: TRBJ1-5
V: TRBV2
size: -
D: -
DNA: TGTGCCAGCACACAGAACTCTAATCAGCCCCAGCATTTT
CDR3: CASTQNSNQPQHF

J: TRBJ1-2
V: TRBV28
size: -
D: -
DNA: TGTGCCAGCAGTTTATTCCGGGGGGCGAGAGGCTACACCTTC
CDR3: CASSLFRGARGYTF

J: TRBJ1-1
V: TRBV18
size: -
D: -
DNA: TGTGCCAGCTCACCGAACCCGACAGTTAACACTGAAGCTTTCTTT
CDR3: CASSPNPTVNTEAFF

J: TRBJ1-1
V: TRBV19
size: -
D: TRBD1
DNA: TGTGCCAGTAGTCGGGACAGCCGTGAAGCTTTCTTT
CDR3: CASSRDSREAFF

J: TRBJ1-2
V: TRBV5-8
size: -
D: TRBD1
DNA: TGTGCCAGCAGCCGGGACAGGGGTGGCTATGGCTACACCTTC
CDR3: CASSRDRGGYGYTF

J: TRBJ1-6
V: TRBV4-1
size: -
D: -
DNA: TGCGCCAGCAGCCAGGTAGATAATTCACCCCTCCACTTT
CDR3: CASSQVDNSPLHF

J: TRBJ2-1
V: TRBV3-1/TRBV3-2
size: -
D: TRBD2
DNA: TGTGCCAGCAGCCAACCACCCGGGACTAGTACCCAATTCTTC
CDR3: CASSQPPGTSTQFF

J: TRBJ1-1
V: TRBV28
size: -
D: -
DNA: TGTGCCATCTCAGGGGATGATGAAGCTTTCTTT
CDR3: CAISGDDEAFF

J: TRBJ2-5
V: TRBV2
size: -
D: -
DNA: TGTGCCAGTAGGGAAGGAGGAGTGGCAATGGAGACCCAGTACTTC
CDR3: CASREGGVAMETQYF

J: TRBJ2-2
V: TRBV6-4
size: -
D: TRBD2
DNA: TGTGCCAGCAGACGGAGCGGGGGGGATGCCGGGGAGCTGTTTTTT
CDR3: CASRRSGGDAGELFF

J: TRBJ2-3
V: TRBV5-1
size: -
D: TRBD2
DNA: TGCGCCAGCAGCTTGCACGGGGAGGGTTCGACAGATACGCAGTATTTT
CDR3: CASSLHGEGSTDTQYF

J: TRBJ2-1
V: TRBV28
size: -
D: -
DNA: TGTGCCAGCCCATCTAGTTTATACAATGAGCAGTTCTTC
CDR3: CASPSSLYNEQFF

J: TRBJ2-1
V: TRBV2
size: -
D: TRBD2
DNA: TGTGCCAGCGGGCGGCGGGGGGCTACATACAATGAGCAGTTCTTC
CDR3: CASGRRGATYNEQFF

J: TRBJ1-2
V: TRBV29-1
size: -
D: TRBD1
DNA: TGCAGCGTTGGTGACAGGGGAACGCTTGGCTATGGCTACACCTTC
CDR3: CSVGDRGTLGYGYTF

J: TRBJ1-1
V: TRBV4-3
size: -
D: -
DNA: TGCGCCAGCAGCCAAGACGCGTTTGGCAGGTCGAACACTGAAGCTTTCTTT
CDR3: CASSQDAFGRSNTEAFF

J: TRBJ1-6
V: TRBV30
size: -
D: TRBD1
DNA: TGTGCCTGGAGTGTAGGGACAGATAATTCACCCCTCCACTTT
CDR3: CAWSVGTDNSPLHF

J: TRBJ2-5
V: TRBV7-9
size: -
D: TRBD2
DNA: TGTGCCAGCAGCTTAGGCGGGGGAGAGACCCAGTACTTC
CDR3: CASSLGGGETQYF

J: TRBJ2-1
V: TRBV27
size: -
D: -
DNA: TGTGCCAGTCGCGGCTCATCAGACGGTAGCTCCTACAATGAGCAGTTCTTC
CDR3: CASRGSSDGSSYNEQFF

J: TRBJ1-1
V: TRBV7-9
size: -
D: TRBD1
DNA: TGTGCCAGCAGCTTGGGGACAGCGGCGGACACTGAAGCTTTCTTT
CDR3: CASSLGTAADTEAFF

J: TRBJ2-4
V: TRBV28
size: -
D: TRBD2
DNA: TGTGCCAGCAGATTTAGCGGGGGCGGTAAAAACATTCAGTACTTC
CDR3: CASRFSGGGKNIQYF

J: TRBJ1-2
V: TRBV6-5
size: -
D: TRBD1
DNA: TGTGCCAGCAGGTACAGGGGGATAGATGGCTACACCTTC
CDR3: CASRYRGIDGYTF